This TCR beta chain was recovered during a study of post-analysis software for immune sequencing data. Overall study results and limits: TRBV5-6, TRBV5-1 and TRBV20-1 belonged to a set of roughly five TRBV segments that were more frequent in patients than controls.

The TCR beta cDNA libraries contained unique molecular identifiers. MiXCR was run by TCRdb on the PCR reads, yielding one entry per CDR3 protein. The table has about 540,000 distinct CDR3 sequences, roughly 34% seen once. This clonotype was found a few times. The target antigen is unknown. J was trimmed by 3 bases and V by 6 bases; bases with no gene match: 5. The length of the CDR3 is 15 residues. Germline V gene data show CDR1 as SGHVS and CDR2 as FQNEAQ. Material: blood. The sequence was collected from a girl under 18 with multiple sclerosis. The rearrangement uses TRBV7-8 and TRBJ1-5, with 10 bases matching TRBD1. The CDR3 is CASSGGTGVNQPQHF. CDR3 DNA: TGTGCCAGCAGTGGCGGGACAGGGGTCAATCAGCCCCAGCATTTT.